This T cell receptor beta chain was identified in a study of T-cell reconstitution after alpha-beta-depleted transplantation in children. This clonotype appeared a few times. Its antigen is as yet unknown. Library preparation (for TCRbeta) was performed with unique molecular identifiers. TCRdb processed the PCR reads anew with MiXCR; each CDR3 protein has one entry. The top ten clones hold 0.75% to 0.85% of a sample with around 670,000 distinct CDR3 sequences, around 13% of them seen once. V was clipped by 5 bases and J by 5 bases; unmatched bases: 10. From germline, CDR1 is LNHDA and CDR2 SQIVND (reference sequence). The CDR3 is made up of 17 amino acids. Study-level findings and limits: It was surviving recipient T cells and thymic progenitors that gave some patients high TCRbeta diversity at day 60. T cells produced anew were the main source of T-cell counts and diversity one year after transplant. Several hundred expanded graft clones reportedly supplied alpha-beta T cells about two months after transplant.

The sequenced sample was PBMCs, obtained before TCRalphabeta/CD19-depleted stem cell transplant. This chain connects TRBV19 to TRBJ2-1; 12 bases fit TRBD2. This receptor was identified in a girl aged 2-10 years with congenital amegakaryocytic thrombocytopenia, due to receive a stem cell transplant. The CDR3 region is CASSPGLAGFDHNEQFF. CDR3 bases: TGTGCCAGTAGTCCAGGACTAGCGGGATTTGACCACAATGAGCAGTTCTTC.